These 17 T cell receptor beta chains were all obtained from the same sample, sequenced in a study of Ad26.COV2.S vaccination and SARS-CoV-2 variants. Stated treatment: some 19 received Ad26.COV2.S at low or high dose, single or two shots; about 5 received placebo; per-sample allocation not given. Collection of samples fell on day 63 after the first vaccine or placebo injection. This table comes from immunoSEQ multiplex PCR, and its TCRdb copy is limited to in-frame clones, with some not included. The sample contains around 400,000 clones, about four fifths of which appear only once. Sequencing used peripheral blood, obtained in a trial of Ad26.COV2.S vaccine versus placebo. These receptors came from a person between 18 and 65 years old who received the Ad26.COV2.S COVID-19 vaccine or a placebo.

This clone has just a few counts. The rearrangement uses TRBV30 and TRBJ1-6; D possibly corresponds to TRBD1 (5 bases). From germline, CDR1 is GTSNPN and CDR2 SVGIG (reference sequence). There are 10 residues in the CDR3. The V end was cut by 5 bases, the J end by 11 bases, with 7 bases between. As DNA, the CDR3 is TGTGCCTGGGAGGGACCACCCCTCCACTTT. Translated, it gives CAWEGPPLHF.

V and J are TRBV7-3 and TRBJ2-2; D is uncertain. Germline-derived CDR1 and CDR2 are SGHTA and FQGTGA. The CDR3 loop spans 13 amino acids. The V and J ends lost 3 bases and 7 bases respectively, with 9 bases between them. The CDR3, as DNA: TGTGCCAGCAGCTTTACACGGAACGGGGAGCTGTTTTTT. Protein: CASSFTRNGELFF.

The V call is TRBV27, the J call TRBJ2-1; TRBD2 matches at 8 bases. Unmatched junction bases numbered 6, after V lost 4 bases and J lost 7 bases. The germline V gene encodes CDR1 MNHEY and CDR2 SMNVEV (reference sequence). The CDR3 length is 14 residues. In nucleotides, the CDR3 is TGTGCCAGCAGTTACAGCGGGAGAGGAAATGAGCAGTTCTTC. It yields the protein CASSYSGRGNEQFF.

This chain joins TRBV4-3 and TRBJ1-3; D might be TRBD1 (6 bases). V was trimmed by 4 bases and J by 4 bases, leaving 14 bases between them. This CDR3 has 15 amino acids. Germline CDR1 reads LGHNA; CDR2 reads YSLEER. The CDR3 reads CASSPGPDRGNTIYF. CDR3 sequence (DNA): TGCGCCAGCAGCCCGGGACCGGACAGAGGAAACACCATATATTTT.

This clone has just one count. Written as DNA, the CDR3 is TGTGCCAGCAGCTTCGGTTGGGCTCAGCGGGGAGACACAGATACGCAGTATTTT. This codes for CASSFGWAQRGDTDTQYF. This sequence joins TRBV7-9 and TRBJ2-3, with 7 bases fitting TRBD2. V trimming: 3 bases; J trimming: 2 bases; junction bases outside the gene matches: 14. This CDR3 contains 18 residues. In germline, CDR1 is SEHNR, CDR2 FQNEAQ (reference sequence).

The CDR3 protein is CASSLQNRAFPYGYTF. The DNA of the CDR3 is TGTGCCAGCAGCTTACAAAACAGGGCATTTCCCTATGGCTACACCTTC. V and J are TRBV7-9 and TRBJ1-2; possible D gene TRBD1, 6 bases. The CDR3 has 16 residues. Germline-derived CDR1 and CDR2 are SEHNR and FQNEAQ (reference sequence). V was trimmed by 2 bases and J by 4 bases, leaving 17 bases between them.

The CDR3 is CASREGVFVFF. For the CDR3, the DNA is TGTGCCAGTAGGGAGGGAGTGTTTGTTTTCTTT. The chain links TRBV19 to TRBJ1-1; D is undetermined. Trimming took 6 bases from V and 13 from J, leaving 15 bases between them. Germline-derived CDR1 and CDR2 are LNHDA and SQIVND (reference sequence). The CDR3 sequence is 11 residues long.

The CDR3 spells CASSSQGTQYF. The DNA of the CDR3 is TGTGCCAGCAGCTCCCAGGGGACCCAGTACTTC. V usage is TRBV7-2 and J usage is TRBJ2-5, with D maybe TRBD1 (5 bases). This CDR3 has 11 residues. V lost 4 bases, J lost 7 bases, and 7 bases lay in between. Germline V lookup: CDR1 SGHTA, CDR2 FQGNSA. The entire variable domain, with the rest obtained from reference TRBV7-2 and TRBJ2-5, is as follows: GAGVSQSPSNKVTEKGKDVELRCDPISGHTALYWYRQSLGQGLEFLIYFQGNSAPDKSGLPSDRFSAERTGGSVSTLTIQRTQQEDSAVYLCASSSQGTQYFGPGTRLLVL.

The chain employs TRBV10-1 and TRBJ2-7, with D perhaps matching TRBD1 (6 bases). Germline V gene lookup returns CDR1 WNHNN and CDR2 SYGVQD (reference sequence). This CDR3 contains 13 residues. The germline V and J ends were trimmed by 6 bases and 6 bases, with 15 bases remaining between them. The CDR3 sequence: CASSYSRGSEQYF. The CDR3 DNA follows: TGCGCCAGCAGCTATTCCAGGGGAAGCGAGCAGTACTTC.

The chain carries TRBV7-2 and TRBJ1-1; D perhaps matches TRBD1 (6 bases). CDR3 size: 16 residues. Trimming stripped 6 bases from V and 4 bases from J, with 21 bases between. Germline CDR1 reads SGHTA; CDR2 reads FQGNSA. The CDR3: CASSQGPQGSGTEAFF. The CDR3 DNA reads as TGTGCCAGCAGTCAAGGCCCACAGGGCTCGGGCACTGAAGCTTTCTTT.

This clone was seen once. The J gene is TRBJ2-7, the V gene TRBV2; TRBD2 might be the D (5 bases). V lost 6 bases and J 0 bases, leaving 6 bases between the germline ends. The CDR3 length is 12 residues. Germline values: CDR1 SNHLY, CDR2 FYNNEI. CDR3 nucleotides: TGTGCCAGCAGGCGGGCCTCCTACGAGCAGTACTTC. Translated: CASRRASYEQYF.

In nucleotides, the CDR3 is TGCGCCAGCAGCGCGCAGGGAGACTATGGCTACACCTTC. Its protein product is CASSAQGDYGYTF. The chain couples TRBV5-1 to TRBJ1-2; possible D gene TRBD1, 5 bases. The CDR3 is 13 amino acids. V was shortened by 4 bases and J by 3 bases, with 10 bases between the two germline ends. Germline assignment: CDR1 SGHRS and CDR2 YFSETQ. Complete variable domain (other parts from reference TRBV5-1 and TRBJ1-2): KAGVTQTPRYLIKTRGQQVTLSCSPISGHRSVSWYQQTPGQGLQFLFEYFSETQRNKGNFPGRFSGRQFSNSRSEMNVSTLELGDSALYLCASSAQGDYGYTFGSGTRLTVV.

J is TRBJ1-4 and V is TRBV5-5; D not certain. Germline assignment: CDR1 SGHKS and CDR2 YYEKEE (reference sequence). V dropped 0 bases and J dropped 13 bases, with 19 bases sitting between them. The CDR3 is made up of 15 amino acids. CDR3 coding DNA: TGTGCCAGCAGCTTGGTAGGAATCGATGAAAAAGGACTGTTTTTT. It codes for CASSLVGIDEKGLFF.

The chain uses TRBV6-6 and TRBJ1-2, with unresolved D. The V and J ends lost 5 bases and 3 bases respectively, with 10 bases between them. CDR1 MNHNY and CDR2 SVGAGI come from the germline V gene (reference sequence). The CDR3 is 13 residues long. The CDR3 spells CASSPDTYYGYTF. In DNA form, the CDR3 reads TGTGCCAGCAGTCCCGACACCTACTATGGCTACACCTTC.

This clone was picked up one time. The chain carries TRBV9 and TRBJ2-3; weak D call: TRBD2 (6 bases). Germline CDR1 is SGDLS and CDR2 is YYNGEE. The CDR3 is 16 residues long. Between the trimmed V and J ends, which lost 0 bases and 3 bases, there was a span of 14 bases. The CDR3 region has the DNA TGTGCCAGCAGCGTAGCCGCGACTAGAGGGACAGATACGCAGTATTTT. Amino acids: CASSVAATRGTDTQYF.

This clone was seen once. The chain links TRBV7-2 to TRBJ2-3, with a tentative D call TRBD1 (5 bases). The V gene's germline CDR1 is SGHTA and CDR2 FQGNSA. The CDR3 runs 15 residues. With 5 bases removed from V and 0 bases from J, the gap between germline ends came to 12 bases. As DNA, the CDR3 is TGTGCCAGCAGCCGGCAGGGTTCTAGCACAGATACGCAGTATTTT. This encodes CASSRQGSSTDTQYF.

V is TRBV7-6 and J is TRBJ1-1; D is uncertain. Germline CDR1 SGHVS, CDR2 FNYEAQ. Trimming removed 1 base at V and 6 bases at J, with 9 bases between. The CDR3 sequence is 13 residues long. The CDR3 region is CASSLGSVSEAFF. The CDR3 DNA reads as TGTGCCAGCAGCTTAGGGTCAGTCTCTGAAGCTTTCTTT.